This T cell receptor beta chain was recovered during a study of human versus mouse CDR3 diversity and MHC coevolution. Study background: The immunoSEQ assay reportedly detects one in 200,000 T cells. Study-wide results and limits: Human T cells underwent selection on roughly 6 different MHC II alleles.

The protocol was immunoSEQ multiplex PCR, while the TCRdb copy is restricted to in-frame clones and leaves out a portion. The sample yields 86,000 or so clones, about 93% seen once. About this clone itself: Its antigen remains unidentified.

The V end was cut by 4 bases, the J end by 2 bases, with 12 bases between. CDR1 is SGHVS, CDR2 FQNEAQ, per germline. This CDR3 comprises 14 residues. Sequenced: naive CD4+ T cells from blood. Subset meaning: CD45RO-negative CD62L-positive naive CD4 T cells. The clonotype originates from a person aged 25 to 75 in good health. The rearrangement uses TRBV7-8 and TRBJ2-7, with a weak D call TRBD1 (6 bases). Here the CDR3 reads CASSYRTVTYEQYF. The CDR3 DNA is TGTGCCAGCAGCTATCGGACAGTTACCTACGAGCAGTACTTC. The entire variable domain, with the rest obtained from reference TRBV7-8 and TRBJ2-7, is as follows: GAGVSQSPRYKVAKRGQDVALRCDPISGHVSLFWYQQALGQGPEFLTYFQNEAQLDKSGLPSDRFFAERPEGSVSTLKIQRTQQEDSAVYLCASSYRTVTYEQYFGPGTRLTVT.